The next 8 T cell receptor beta chains were all read from a single sample in a study of cytomegalovirus exposure and HLA in healthy donors. TCRdb's table, derived via immunoSEQ multiplex PCR, lists solely in-frame clones and lacks some. The data show 100,000 to 150,000 clones, 70% to 90% seen once. The sample comprised PBMCs. All receptors derive from a woman aged 18-29 years in good health and CMV-seronegative.

The chain's CDR3 is CASSKFPDSGAGGTQYF. The CDR3 coding sequence is TGTGCCAGCAGCAAATTCCCTGATTCCGGGGCCGGGGGAACCCAGTACTTC. The chain recombines TRBV21-1 with TRBJ2-5; TRBD2 is taken as the D call from the table, unchecked against the DNA. TRBV21-1 is designated a pseudogene. The CDR3 contains 17 residues.

This clone has just one count. The CDR3 protein is CASSYGPAAEQFF. DNA for the CDR3: TGTGCCAGCAGTTACGGCCCAGCGGCGGAGCAGTTCTTC. The chain has TRBV6-5 and TRBJ2-1; a possible D gene is TRBD2 (5 bases). Looked up from germline, CDR1 is MNHEY and CDR2 is SVGAGI. V was cut by 2 bases and J by 10 bases, with 12 bases left in between. The CDR3 spans 13 residues.

The chain is built from TRBV10-3 and TRBJ1-2, with D perhaps TRBD1 (6 bases). The CDR3 loop spans 14 amino acids. V shed 8 bases and J shed 5 bases, with 18 bases lying between them. Germline V gene data show CDR1 as ENHRY and CDR2 as SYGVKD. The CDR3 DNA reads TGTGCCATCGGGCAGGGGTACCCATCTTATGGCTACACCTTC. This translates into CAIGQGYPSYGYTF.

This chain joins TRBV6-5 and TRBJ1-2; D perhaps matches TRBD1 (5 bases). Trimming removed 2 bases from V and 3 bases from J, with 13 bases in between. The CDR3 sequence is 15 residues long. Looked up from germline, CDR1 is MNHEY and CDR2 is SVGAGI. The CDR3 loop reads CASSYGQLDYYGYTF. Here the CDR3 DNA reads TGTGCCAGCAGTTACGGACAACTTGACTACTATGGCTACACCTTC.

This clone was seen once. The CDR3, as DNA: TGTGCCAGCAGTGGGTCACTCGGAGCGCGGGATACGCAGTATTTT. Translating gives CASSGSLGARDTQYF. The chain recombines TRBV27 with TRBJ2-3; no definite D call. V lost 5 bases and J lost 6, with 18 bases in between. CDR3 size: 15 residues. Germline CDR1 reads MNHEY; CDR2 reads SMNVEV (reference sequence).

The rearrangement joins TRBV7-6 to TRBJ2-3; 7 bases line up with TRBD2. Germline assignment: CDR1 SGHVS and CDR2 FNYEAQ. This CDR3 has 17 residues. V shed 4 bases and J 4 bases; nucleotides not matched to a gene: 14. The CDR3 DNA follows: TGTGCCAGCAGCTCCGCCCGGGGGGAGGGCCGTTCAGATACGCAGTATTTT. Its translation is CASSSARGEGRSDTQYF.

CDR3 DNA sequence: TGTGCCAGCAGTGACCGGCGGGCAGGCACAGATACGCAGTATTTT. Translating it yields CASSDRRAGTDTQYF. V usage is TRBV6-4 and J usage is TRBJ2-3; D is possibly TRBD2 (5 bases). There are 15 residues in the CDR3. In germline, CDR1 is MRHNA, CDR2 SNTAGT. V was pared by 2 bases and J by 1 base, with 10 bases between.

V gene TRBV28 combines with J gene TRBJ2-3; no definite D call. CDR3 length: 15 amino acids. Germline CDR1 MDHEN, CDR2 SYDVKM. Trimming removed 2 bases at V and 3 bases at J, with 12 bases between. The CDR3 coding sequence is TGTGCCAGCAGTTTAAGGTCCCTCGGGACAGATACGCAGTATTTT. It translates to CASSLRSLGTDTQYF.